Listed here are 22 T cell receptor beta chains from one sample, sequenced in a study of shared clonotypes between healthy human individuals. The method was immunoSEQ multiplex PCR; TCRdb's version includes in-frame clones alone and lacks a portion of them. In the table there are millions of clones, approximately 90% of which are singletons. Sequenced sample: naive CD4+ T cells sorted from blood. The subset: CD45RA+ positively selected. These receptors were obtained from a man younger than 35 in good health.

The gene calls are TRBV29-1 and TRBJ2-5, with 7 bases aligning to TRBD1. Judging by the DNA end, TRBJ2-7 fits better; the J call may be wrong. From germline, CDR1 is SQVTM and CDR2 ANQGSEA. The CDR3 is 13 amino acids. The DNA of the CDR3 is TGCAGCGTTCGGTGGCAGGGGGCCTACGAGCAGTACTTC. Protein: CSVRWQGAYEQYF.

The genes are TRBV7-8 and TRBJ1-6; D is uncertain. In germline, CDR1 is SGHVS, CDR2 FQNEAQ. The CDR3 loop spans 15 amino acids. The germline V and J ends were trimmed by 1 base and 4 bases, with 8 bases remaining between them. The CDR3 loop reads CASSLESSYNSPLHF. In DNA form, the CDR3 reads TGTGCCAGCAGCTTAGAGTCTTCTTATAATTCACCCCTCCACTTT.

The rearrangement links TRBV5-1 to TRBJ1-2; 7 bases are a match to TRBD1. V shed 6 bases and J 8 bases; nucleotides not matched to a gene: 7. The CDR3 loop spans 12 amino acids. From germline, CDR1 is SGHRS and CDR2 YFSETQ. CDR3 sequence: CASNRTGDGYTF. Here the CDR3 DNA reads TGCGCCAGCAACCGGACAGGTGACGGCTACACCTTC. The variable domain in full, with the rest retrieved from reference TRBV5-1 and TRBJ1-2, is KAGVTQTPRYLIKTRGQQVTLSCSPISGHRSVSWYQQTPGQGLQFLFEYFSETQRNKGNFPGRFSGRQFSNSRSEMNVSTLELGDSALYLCASNRTGDGYTFGSGTRLTVV.

V gene TRBV5-1 combines with J gene TRBJ1-6, with D uncertain. The CDR3 is made up of 15 amino acids. The V and J ends lost 2 bases and 9 bases respectively, with 15 bases between them. CDR1 is SGHRS and CDR2 is YFSETQ in the germline V gene. CDR3 in DNA: TGCGCCAGCAGCTTAAGTGCAGTCCTAGGTTCACCCCTCCACTTT. This encodes CASSLSAVLGSPLHF.

The chain carries TRBV5-4 and TRBJ2-7, with 7 bases identical to TRBD2. CDR1 and CDR2 from the germline V gene are SGHNT and YYREEE (reference sequence). The CDR3 covers 16 residues. The V segment lost 1 base and the J segment 0 bases; nucleotides outside the gene matches: 7. The CDR3 loop reads CASSLNAAGPSYEQYF. The CDR3 DNA is TGTGCCAGCAGCTTGAACGCAGCGGGACCCTCCTACGAGCAGTACTTC.

The chain couples TRBV19 to TRBJ2-1, with D perhaps matching TRBD2 (5 bases). The CDR3 totals 14 residues. Trimming left V 7 bases short and J 8 bases short, with 18 bases between. CDR1 is LNHDA, CDR2 SQIVND, per germline (reference sequence). The CDR3 spells CASTRDVGRDEQFF. The CDR3 DNA follows: TGTGCCAGTACCCGTGATGTGGGGAGAGATGAGCAGTTCTTC.

The V call is TRBV18, the J call TRBJ2-7; D is unclear. This CDR3 has 13 amino acids. Trimming took off 1 base at V and 4 bases at J, with 8 bases between the two ends. Germline V lookup: CDR1 KGHSH, CDR2 LQKENI. CDR3: CASSPQKGYEQYF. Written as DNA, the CDR3 is TGTGCCAGCTCACCACAAAAAGGATACGAGCAGTACTTC.

This clone showed up just once. The V gene is TRBV7-9, the J gene TRBJ2-5; D is perhaps TRBD2 (6 bases). The CDR3 has 18 residues. Per the germline V gene, CDR1 is SEHNR and CDR2 is FQNEAQ (reference sequence). The V and J ends lost 5 bases and 2 bases respectively, with 24 bases between them. This chain's CDR3 is CASSRSSGGPRGQETQYF. DNA of the CDR3: TGTGCCAGCAGCCGATCATCCGGGGGTCCAAGAGGACAAGAGACCCAGTACTTC.

This chain joins TRBV10-1 and TRBJ2-4; a weak D match, TRBD2 (5 bases). The CDR3 is 17 residues long. Trimming removed 3 bases from V and 0 bases from J, with 15 bases in between. The germline V gene encodes CDR1 WNHNN and CDR2 SYGVQD (reference sequence). As DNA, the CDR3 is TGCGCCAGCAGTGACTTCCGGGAACTTCTAGCCAAAAACATTCAGTACTTC. Protein sequence: CASSDFRELLAKNIQYF.

The chain has TRBV6-1 and TRBJ1-4, with a possible D match to TRBD1 (5 bases). Germline values: CDR1 MNHNS, CDR2 SASEGT. Trimming left V 3 bases short and J 6 bases short, with 17 bases between. The CDR3 has 16 residues. The CDR3: CASSEASGGGYEKLFF. In nucleotides, the CDR3 is TGTGCCAGCAGTGAGGCCTCTGGGGGAGGGTATGAAAAACTGTTTTTT.

About this clone itself: Additional DNA sequences in this sample encode the identical CDR3. The genes are TRBV28 and TRBJ2-3, with 9 bases fitting TRBD2. The ends lost 2 bases at V and 6 bases at J; junction bases unmatched: 6. The germline gives CDR1 MDHEN, CDR2 SYDVKM. This CDR3 is built from 15 residues. The CDR3 here is CASSLLAGGADTQYF. For the CDR3, the DNA is TGTGCCAGCAGTTTACTCGCGGGGGGGGCGGATACGCAGTATTTT.

J is TRBJ2-2 and V is TRBV2; D is possibly TRBD1 (6 bases). V was shortened by 6 bases and J by 8 bases, with 13 bases between the two germline ends. CDR1 is SNHLY and CDR2 is FYNNEI in the germline V gene. The CDR3 covers 13 residues. CDR3 coding DNA: TGTGCCAGCAGGAAAGACAGGTCTGGGGAGCTGTTTTTT. Protein sequence: CASRKDRSGELFF.

The chain is built from TRBV5-1 and TRBJ2-3; D is perhaps TRBD1 (5 bases). The CDR3 has 15 amino acids. Trimming took 4 bases from V and 6 from J, leaving 18 bases between them. Germline CDR1 and CDR2: SGHRS and YFSETQ. The CDR3 reads CASSADPGLTDTQYF. The CDR3 DNA follows: TGCGCCAGCAGCGCCGATCCAGGGCTGACGGATACGCAGTATTTT.

The rearrangement links TRBV5-1 to TRBJ2-3; D is uncertain. CDR1 SGHRS and CDR2 YFSETQ come from the germline V gene. Trimming cost V 1 base and J 2 bases, with 11 bases left between them. This CDR3 is 15 amino acids long. The CDR3, as DNA: TGCGCCAGCAGCTTGATGGCTCCTGACACAGATACGCAGTATTTT. Translating gives CASSLMAPDTDTQYF.

V usage is TRBV30 and J usage is TRBJ2-3; 10 bases line up with TRBD2. This CDR3 region has 19 residues. V was pared by 2 bases and J by 3 bases, with 17 bases of the junction left unmatched. The germline V gene has CDR1 GTSNPN and CDR2 SVGIG (reference sequence). The CDR3 coding sequence is TGTGCCTGGAGTAGAGGGTCGGTAAGAGCGGGGGGGCGGACAGATACGCAGTATTTT. The encoded protein is CAWSRGSVRAGGRTDTQYF.

This clone has just a few counts. The chain links TRBV19 to TRBJ1-1; D may be TRBD1 (5 bases). The germline V and J ends were trimmed by 7 bases and 8 bases, with 11 bases remaining between them. The CDR3 is 11 amino acids. Germline-derived CDR1 and CDR2 are LNHDA and SQIVND (reference sequence). The CDR3 nucleotides read TGTGCCAGTACCTCGGGACGGGAAGCTTTCTTT. Translating it yields CASTSGREAFF. Using reference TRBV19 and TRBJ1-1 for the parts outside the CDR3, the full variable domain is DGGITQSPKYLFRKEGQNVTLSCEQNLNHDAMYWYRQDPGQGLRLIYYSQIVNDFQKGDIAEGYSVSREKKESFPLTVTSAQKNPTAFYLCASTSGREAFFGQGTRLTVV.

V and J are TRBV6-4 and TRBJ2-7; 7 positions match TRBD1. The CDR3 is made up of 13 amino acids. Germline lookup yields CDR1 MRHNA and CDR2 SNTAGT. Trimming at V came to 8 bases and at J to 2 bases, leaving 6 bases not matched to a gene. DNA of the CDR3: TGTGCCAGCTGGGGGACAGACCCCTACGAGCAGTACTTC. Amino acid sequence: CASWGTDPYEQYF.

The rearrangement links TRBV4-1 to TRBJ2-3; D not resolved. CDR1 is MGHRA, CDR2 YSYEKL, per germline. The CDR3 has 17 residues. With 0 bases removed from V and 5 bases from J, the gap between germline ends came to 18 bases. CDR3 nucleotide sequence: TGCGCCAGCAGCCAAGATACTGGAATTCTGCAGGTAGATACGCAGTATTTT. Translation: CASSQDTGILQVDTQYF.

The rearrangement joins TRBV6-1 to TRBJ2-2; 13 bases are a match to TRBD2. Trimming at V came to 4 bases and at J to 5 bases, leaving 1 base not matched to a gene. The germline V gene has CDR1 MNHNS and CDR2 SASEGT. The CDR3 consists of 15 residues. CDR3 residues: CASSGTSGGTGELFF. The CDR3 DNA is TGTGCCAGCAGTGGGACTAGCGGGGGTACCGGGGAGCTGTTTTTT.

Comment on this clone: Additional DNA sequences in this sample encode the identical CDR3. This chain joins TRBV7-9 and TRBJ2-1; 11 bases align to TRBD2. Germline V gene lookup returns CDR1 SEHNR and CDR2 FQNEAQ (reference sequence). CDR3 length: 15 amino acids. Germline trimming cut 5 bases from V and 5 bases from J; bases unmatched to any gene: 5. This chain's CDR3 is CASSLGTSGNNEQFF. The CDR3 region has the DNA TGTGCCAGCAGCCTCGGGACTAGCGGTAACAATGAGCAGTTCTTC.

This chain uses TRBV10-1 with TRBJ1-1; D is perhaps TRBD1 (6 bases). The CDR3 totals 12 residues. Trimming shortened V by 4 bases and J by 7 bases, and 10 bases separated the two germline ends. CDR1 is WNHNN, CDR2 SYGVQD, per germline (reference sequence). This CDR3 reads CASSGDTSEAFF. The CDR3 coding sequence is TGCGCCAGCAGTGGGGACACCAGTGAAGCTTTCTTT.

The rearrangement joins TRBV28 to TRBJ2-7; no clear D gene. V gave up 6 bases and J gave up 0 bases, with 15 bases separating them. Germline-derived CDR1 and CDR2 are MDHEN and SYDVKM. The CDR3 extends over 15 amino acids. CDR3 amino acids: CASRGESAGSYEQYF. Written as DNA, the CDR3 is TGTGCCAGCAGGGGCGAAAGCGCCGGCTCCTACGAGCAGTACTTC.